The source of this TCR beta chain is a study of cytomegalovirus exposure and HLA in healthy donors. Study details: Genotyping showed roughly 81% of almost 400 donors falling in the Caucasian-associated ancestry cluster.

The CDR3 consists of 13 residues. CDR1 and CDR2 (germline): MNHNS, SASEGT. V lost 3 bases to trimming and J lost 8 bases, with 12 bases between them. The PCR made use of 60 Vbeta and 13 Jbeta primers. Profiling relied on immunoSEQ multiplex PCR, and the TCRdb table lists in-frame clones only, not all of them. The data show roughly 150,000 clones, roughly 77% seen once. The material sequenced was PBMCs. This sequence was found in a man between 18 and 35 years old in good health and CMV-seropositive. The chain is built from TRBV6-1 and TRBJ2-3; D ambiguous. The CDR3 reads CASSDDQTGTQYF. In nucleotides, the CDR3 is TGTGCCAGCAGTGATGATCAAACCGGTACGCAGTATTTT.